This T cell receptor beta chain was sequenced in a study of OX40 agonist ivuxolimab in advanced cancers. The overall study: Prior therapy, whether anti-PD-1, anti-PD-L1 or anti-CTLA-4, was allowed, and roughly 41% had some.

General study points: Among expanded peripheral T cells, antigen specificity went undetermined. At 0.1 to 3.0 mg/kg, CD4+ and CD8+ blood T cells expanded clonally by week 6.

CDR3 length: 14 residues. CDR1 LGHNA and CDR2 YSLEER come from the germline V gene. V was clipped by 3 bases and J by 8 bases; unmatched bases: 4. Sequencing used immunoSEQ multiplex PCR; TCRdb keeps in-frame clones, though not all of them. This repertoire shows about 71,000 clones, approximately 90% found once; its top ten account for roughly 15%. To note about this clone: Its target is not known.

This TCR came from an adult with an advanced solid tumor such as melanoma, head and neck, liver or kidney cancer. The sample consisted of CD4+ or CD8+ T cells sorted from blood, taken in a trial of the OX40 agonist ivuxolimab. The J gene is TRBJ1-4, the V gene TRBV4-3; TRBD1 aligns across 9 bases. Here the CDR3 reads CASSQDRGREKLFF. CDR3 DNA sequence: TGCGCCAGCAGCCAGGACAGGGGTCGGGAAAAACTGTTTTTT.